The TCR beta chain under discussion was sequenced for a study of OX40 agonist ivuxolimab in advanced cancers. Study-level information: Hepatocellular carcinoma, melanoma, renal cell or head and neck cancer affected the dose-escalation patients. Overall study results and limits: Dosing at 0.1 to 3.0 mg/kg was accompanied by clonal expansion of CD4+ and CD8+ blood T cells by week 6.

V was clipped by 7 bases and J by 2 bases; unmatched bases: 8. The CDR3 has 14 residues. From germline, CDR1 is SNHLY and CDR2 FYNNEI. If patients had autoimmune disease history or systemic immunosuppression, they were excluded. Details on this clone: Its antigen is not identified.

Assay: immunoSEQ multiplex PCR; the TCRdb copy retains only in-frame clones and omits some. The data hold some 19,000 clones, with 80% to 90% observed a single time. V gene TRBV2 combines with J gene TRBJ2-7; the match to TRBD1 covers 7 bases. This clonotype was sampled from an adult with an advanced solid tumor such as melanoma, head and neck, liver or kidney cancer. The input for sequencing was CD4+ or CD8+ T cells sorted from blood, taken in a trial of the OX40 agonist ivuxolimab. As DNA, the CDR3 is TGTGCCAGCACCCCGGGACAGAAGACCTACGAGCAGTACTTC. Translated, it gives CASTPGQKTYEQYF.